The rows below give T cell receptor beta chains drawn from one sample of a study of T cells in Graves' hyperthyroidism and ophthalmopathy. Each CDR3 protein gets one entry after TCRdb re-called the multiplex PCR reads with MiXCR. The sample holds 450,000 to 700,000 distinct CDR3 sequences; around 46% are singletons and the top ten take around 19%. Sequenced: peripheral blood or thyroid tissue (not recorded which). The source is an adult woman with Graves' disease, either hyperthyroidism or ophthalmopathy (not recorded which). Both conserved end residues are trimmed from each CDR3.

j_call v_call cdr3_aa
TRBJ1-2 TRBV7-4 ASSYGQFDYT
TRBJ1-2 TRBV20-1 SARDLGDTLTTNGYT
TRBJ1-1 TRBV3-1 ASSQDDFTEAF
TRBJ1-2 TRBV13 ASSFSLFPEDGYT
TRBJ1-2 TRBV7-9 ASSFYICSEGDDHGYT
TRBJ2-1 TRBV19 ASSSRDRSYNEQF
TRBJ2-5 TRBV7-9 ASTQGSSNQETQY
TRBJ2-7 TRBV10-3 AISRDRGQILAYEQY
TRBJ2-5 TRBV7-2 ASSLADAQETQY
TRBJ2-7 TRBV10-3 AISEGGLTYEQY
TRBJ2-2 TRBV14 ASSLKEDGELF
TRBJ2-7 TRBV4-2 ASSRGQTGNYEQY
TRBJ2-7 TRBV6-1 ASMRFRVGEQY
TRBJ2-7 TRBV5-6 ASSAGVIYEQY
TRBJ2-5 TRBV7-2 ASSLGGRGSFGETQY
TRBJ2-5 TRBV10-2 ASRVGWTETQY
TRBJ2-5 TRBV7-9 ASSSQTYPASGRDYRAQY
TRBJ2-7 TRBV19 ASSPTSGSWYEQY
TRBJ2-7 TRBV10-3 ATGLGVYEQY
TRBJ2-1 TRBV20-1 SARDRLAGLYNEQF
TRBJ2-2 TRBV19 ASSIELADPTGELF
TRBJ2-5 TRBV5-5 ASSFSGSYQETQY
TRBJ2-3 TRBV5-1 ASSSDHIDTQY
TRBJ1-4 TRBV27 ASSPQGVKGATNEKLF
TRBJ2-2 TRBV11-2 ASSLDAGTANTGELF
TRBJ1-1 TRBV27 ASKMVSAARTEAF
TRBJ2-3 TRBV11-2 ASSLWTPDTQY
TRBJ1-6 TRBV18 ASSPAPGDSPLH
TRBJ1-3 TRBV15 ATGILGNTIY
TRBJ2-2 TRBV19 ASQRERNLGELF
TRBJ1-2 TRBV7-9 ASSAGGGDYGYT
TRBJ1-1 TRBV7-8 ASSERRGYTEAF
TRBJ1-1 TRBV24-1 ATSASRGVTEAF
TRBJ2-7 TRBV28 ASSLRSNEQY
TRBJ1-2 TRBV10-1 ANVIWGRGYT
TRBJ1-6 TRBV5-1 ASSFEGVYNSPLH
TRBJ2-6 TRBV7-9 ASSLGGVNVLT
TRBJ1-2 TRBV5-1 ASSPQGNNYGYT
TRBJ1-4 TRBV5-1 ASSLVVGTTTNEKLF
TRBJ2-5 TRBV20-1 SAQRGWRETQY
. TRBV19 ASTPAGRGDIQY
TRBJ1-6 TRBV2 ASGVLAGGNSPLH
TRBJ2-7 TRBV10-3 AISREGRWSSYEQY
TRBJ1-2 TRBV15 ATSRDSGQGPRNGYT
TRBJ1-2 TRBV10-2 ASSGLTQTGGYT
TRBJ1-4 TRBV27 ASSQQGIGEKLF
TRBJ2-7 TRBV6-1 ASRAGTGGYEQY
TRBJ1-5 TRBV5-8 AGSLGRGEYQPQH
TRBJ2-2 TRBV11-2 ASSPYSGRTTGELF
TRBJ2-3 TRBV5-1 ASSLYPITDTQY
TRBJ2-7 TRBV10-2 ASSSSEEASEQY
TRBJ2-5 TRBV7-9 ASFNSMTSETQY